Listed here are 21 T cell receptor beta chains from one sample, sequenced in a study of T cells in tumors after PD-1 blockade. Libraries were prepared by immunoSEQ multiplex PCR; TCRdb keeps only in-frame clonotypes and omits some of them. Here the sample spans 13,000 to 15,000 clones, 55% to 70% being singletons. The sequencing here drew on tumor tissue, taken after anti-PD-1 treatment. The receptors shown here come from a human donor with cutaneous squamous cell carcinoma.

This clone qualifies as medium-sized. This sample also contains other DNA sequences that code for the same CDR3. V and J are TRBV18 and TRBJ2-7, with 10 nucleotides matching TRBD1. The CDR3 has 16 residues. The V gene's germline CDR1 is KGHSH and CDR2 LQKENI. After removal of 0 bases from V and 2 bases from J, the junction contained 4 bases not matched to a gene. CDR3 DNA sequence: TGTGCCAGCTCACCACCCCTGGACAGGGGGGCCTACGAGCAGTACTTC. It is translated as CASSPPLDRGAYEQYF.

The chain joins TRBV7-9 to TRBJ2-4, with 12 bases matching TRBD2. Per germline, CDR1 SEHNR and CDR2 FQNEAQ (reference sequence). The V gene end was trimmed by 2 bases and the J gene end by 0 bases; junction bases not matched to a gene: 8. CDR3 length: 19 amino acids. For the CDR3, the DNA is TGTGCCAGCAGCTTATCGGGACTAGCGGGTGGTCTAGCCAAAAACATTCAGTACTTC. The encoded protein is CASSLSGLAGGLAKNIQYF.

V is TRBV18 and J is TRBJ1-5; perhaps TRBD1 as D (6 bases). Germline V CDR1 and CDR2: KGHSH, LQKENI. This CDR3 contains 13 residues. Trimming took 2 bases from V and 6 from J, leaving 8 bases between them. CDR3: CASSPKQGQPQHF. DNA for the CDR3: TGTGCCAGCTCACCAAAACAGGGTCAGCCCCAGCATTTT.

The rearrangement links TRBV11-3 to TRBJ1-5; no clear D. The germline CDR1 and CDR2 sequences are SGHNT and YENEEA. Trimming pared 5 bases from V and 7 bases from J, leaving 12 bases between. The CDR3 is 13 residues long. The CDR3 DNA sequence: TGTGCCAGCAGCGTGGGAGTGCAGCAGCCCCAGCATTTT. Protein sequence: CASSVGVQQPQHF.

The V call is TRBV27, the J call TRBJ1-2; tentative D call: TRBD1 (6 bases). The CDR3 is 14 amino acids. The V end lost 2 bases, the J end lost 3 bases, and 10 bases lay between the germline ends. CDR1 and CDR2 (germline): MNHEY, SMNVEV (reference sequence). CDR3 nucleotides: TGTGCCAGCAGTTTACAGGGGTCCCACTATGGCTACACCTTC. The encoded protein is CASSLQGSHYGYTF.

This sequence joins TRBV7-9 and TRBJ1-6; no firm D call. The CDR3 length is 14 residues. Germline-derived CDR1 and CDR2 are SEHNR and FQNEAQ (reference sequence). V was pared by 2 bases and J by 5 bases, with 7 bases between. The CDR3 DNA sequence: TGTGCCAGCAGCTTAAGCCAGGATAATTCACCCCTCCACTTT. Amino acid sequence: CASSLSQDNSPLHF.

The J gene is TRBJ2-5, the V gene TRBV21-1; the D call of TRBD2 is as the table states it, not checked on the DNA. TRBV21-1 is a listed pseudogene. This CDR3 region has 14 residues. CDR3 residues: CASRRYWVGETQYF. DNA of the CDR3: TGTGCCAGCAGGAGATATTGGGTCGGGGAGACCCAGTACTTC.

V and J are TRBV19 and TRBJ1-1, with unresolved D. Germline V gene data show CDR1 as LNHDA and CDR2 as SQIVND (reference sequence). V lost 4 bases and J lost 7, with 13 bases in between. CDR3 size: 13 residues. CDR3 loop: CASSTPARVEAFF. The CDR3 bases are TGTGCCAGTAGTACCCCGGCGAGGGTTGAAGCTTTCTTT.

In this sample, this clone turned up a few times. The DNA of the CDR3 is TGTGCCAGCAGTTCAACGCAGGGGGGCCAAGAAAAACTGTTTTTT. Amino acids: CASSSTQGGQEKLFF. This chain uses TRBV2 with TRBJ1-4; 7 nucleotides align to TRBD1. After removal of 5 bases from V and 8 bases from J, the junction contained 11 bases not matched to a gene. CDR3 length equals 15 residues. The V gene's germline CDR1 is SNHLY and CDR2 FYNNEI.

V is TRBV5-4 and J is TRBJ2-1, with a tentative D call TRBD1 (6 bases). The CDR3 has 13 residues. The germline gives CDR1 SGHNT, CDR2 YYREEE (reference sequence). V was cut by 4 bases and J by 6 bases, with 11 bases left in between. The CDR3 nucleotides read TGTGCCAGCAGCCTGAGAGGGGGCAATGAGCAGTTCTTC. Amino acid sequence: CASSLRGGNEQFF.

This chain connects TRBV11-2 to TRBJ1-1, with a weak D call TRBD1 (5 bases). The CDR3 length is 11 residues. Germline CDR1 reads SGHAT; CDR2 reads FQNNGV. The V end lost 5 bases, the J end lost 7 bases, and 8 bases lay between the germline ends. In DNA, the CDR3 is TGTGCCAGCAGCCGACAGATTGAAGCTTTCTTT. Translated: CASSRQIEAFF.

CDR3 region: CASSPLAEAQETQYF. The CDR3 bases are TGTGCCAGCAGTCCTTTAGCGGAGGCACAAGAGACCCAGTACTTC. The rearrangement links TRBV27 to TRBJ2-5; weak D call: TRBD2 (6 bases). V was cut by 5 bases and J by 2 bases, with 15 bases left in between. The CDR3 is made up of 15 amino acids. The germline V gene has CDR1 MNHEY and CDR2 SMNVEV (reference sequence).

CDR3 region: CAWSTGVSYNSPLHF. The CDR3 DNA sequence: TGTGCCTGGAGTACAGGGGTCTCCTATAATTCACCCCTCCACTTT. V gene TRBV30 combines with J gene TRBJ1-6; 7 bases match TRBD1. After removal of 2 bases from V and 0 bases from J, the junction contained 1 base not matched to a gene. The CDR3 totals 15 residues. Germline loops: CDR1 GTSNPN, CDR2 SVGIG (reference sequence).

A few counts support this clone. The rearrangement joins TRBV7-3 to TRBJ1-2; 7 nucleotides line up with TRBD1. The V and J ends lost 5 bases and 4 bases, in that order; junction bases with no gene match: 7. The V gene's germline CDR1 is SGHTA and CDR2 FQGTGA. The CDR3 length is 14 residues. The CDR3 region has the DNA TGTGCCAGCAGCCCGGCGGACAGGAGCTATGGCTACACCTTC. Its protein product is CASSPADRSYGYTF.

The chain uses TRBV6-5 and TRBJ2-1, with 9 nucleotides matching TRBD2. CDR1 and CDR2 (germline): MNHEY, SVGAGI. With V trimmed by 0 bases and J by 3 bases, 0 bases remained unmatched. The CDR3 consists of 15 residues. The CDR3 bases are TGTGCCAGCAGTTACTCTAGCGGGGGCTACAATGAGCAGTTCTTC. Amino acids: CASSYSSGGYNEQFF.

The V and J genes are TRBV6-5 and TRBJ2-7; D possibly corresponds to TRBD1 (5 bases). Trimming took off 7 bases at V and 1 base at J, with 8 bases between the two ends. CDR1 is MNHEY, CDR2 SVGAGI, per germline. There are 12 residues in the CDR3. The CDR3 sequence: CASTQGSYEQYF. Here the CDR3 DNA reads TGTGCCAGCACGCAGGGTTCCTACGAGCAGTACTTC.

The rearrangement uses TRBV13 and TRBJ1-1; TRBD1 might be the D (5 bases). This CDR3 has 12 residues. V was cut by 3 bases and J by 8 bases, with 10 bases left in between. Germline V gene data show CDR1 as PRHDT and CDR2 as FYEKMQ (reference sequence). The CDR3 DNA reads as TGTGCCAGCAGCTTGGGGCGAGGGGAAGCTTTCTTT. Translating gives CASSLGRGEAFF.

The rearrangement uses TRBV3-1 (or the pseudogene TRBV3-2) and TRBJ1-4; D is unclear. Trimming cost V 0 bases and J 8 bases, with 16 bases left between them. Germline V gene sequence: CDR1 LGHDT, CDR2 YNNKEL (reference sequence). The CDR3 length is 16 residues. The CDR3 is CASSQDSFGFREKLFF. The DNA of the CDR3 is TGTGCCAGCAGCCAAGATTCGTTCGGGTTTCGGGAAAAACTGTTTTTT.

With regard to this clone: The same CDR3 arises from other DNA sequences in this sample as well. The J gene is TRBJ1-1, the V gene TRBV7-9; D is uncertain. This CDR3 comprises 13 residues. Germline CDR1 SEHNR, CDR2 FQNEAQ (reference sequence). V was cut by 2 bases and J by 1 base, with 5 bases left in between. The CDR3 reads CASSLRQNTEAFF. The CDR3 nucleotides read TGTGCCAGCAGCTTACGACAGAACACTGAAGCTTTCTTT.

The CDR3 spells CASLQRRTDTQYF. In DNA form, the CDR3 reads TGTGCCAGCCTACAGCGACGCACAGATACGCAGTATTTT. This rearrangement joins TRBV6-6 to TRBJ2-3; D gene unclear. Trimming pared 8 bases from V and 1 base from J, leaving 10 bases between. Germline CDR1 MNHNY, CDR2 SVGAGI (reference sequence). The CDR3 totals 13 residues.

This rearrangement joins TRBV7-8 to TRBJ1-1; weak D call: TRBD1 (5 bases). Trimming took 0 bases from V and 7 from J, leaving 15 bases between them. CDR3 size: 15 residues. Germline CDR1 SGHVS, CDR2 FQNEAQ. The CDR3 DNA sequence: TGTGCCAGCAGCTTAGCGCTTTCTCTAGGGGTTGAAGCTTTCTTT. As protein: CASSLALSLGVEAFF.